A single sample gave rise to the 10 T cell receptor beta chains below, sequenced in a study of blood T cell repertoires in COVID-19. Sequencing used immunoSEQ multiplex PCR; TCRdb keeps in-frame clones, though not all of them. The table lists around 57,000 clones, more than 85% of them singletons. Sequencing was carried out using peripheral blood. These TCRs come from a man aged 50 to 59 with acute or convalescent COVID-19.

The genes are TRBV19 and TRBJ2-7; D is perhaps TRBD1 (5 bases). CDR1 is LNHDA, CDR2 SQIVND, per germline (reference sequence). The CDR3 sequence is 12 residues long. V lost 6 bases and J 3 bases, leaving 9 bases between the germline ends. The CDR3 protein is CASSPDSYEQYF. In nucleotides, the CDR3 is TGTGCCAGTAGCCCTGACAGCTACGAGCAGTACTTC.

The CDR3 here is CATSLDRGLIAKNIQYF. Written as DNA, the CDR3 is TGTGCCACCTCTCTGGACAGGGGGCTTATAGCCAAAAACATTCAGTACTTC. This chain uses TRBV24-1 with TRBJ2-4, with 11 bases lining up with TRBD1. The CDR3 totals 17 residues. The trim removed 9 bases at V and 0 bases at J, leaving 9 bases unmatched. CDR1 KGHDR and CDR2 SFDVKD come from the germline V gene.

The chain recombines TRBV24-1 with TRBJ2-3; 11 bases fit TRBD2. Germline CDR1 and CDR2: KGHDR and SFDVKD. The CDR3 is made up of 19 amino acids. V was clipped by 7 bases and J by 8 bases; unmatched bases: 22. CDR3 protein: CATSDSIVASGRPLGTQYF. The CDR3 DNA is TGTGCCACCAGCGACTCGATCGTGGCTAGCGGGAGGCCACTTGGTACGCAGTATTTT.

The V gene is TRBV24-1, the J gene TRBJ2-5; D call uncertain. CDR1 and CDR2 from the germline V gene are KGHDR and SFDVKD. The CDR3 has 14 amino acids. Trimming shortened V by 1 base and J by 5 bases, and 10 bases separated the two germline ends. The CDR3 nucleotides read TGTGCCACCAGTGATTTTGGGCAGGCGGAGACCCAGTACTTC. Translation gives CATSDFGQAETQYF.

The rearrangement links TRBV19 to TRBJ2-1; 10 nucleotides agree with TRBD2. CDR3 length equals 14 residues. From germline, CDR1 is LNHDA and CDR2 SQIVND (reference sequence). V trimming: 6 bases; J trimming: 4 bases; junction bases outside the gene matches: 3. The CDR3 bases are TGTGCCAGTAGGCGGACTAGCGGTTACAATGAGCAGTTCTTC. The encoded protein is CASRRTSGYNEQFF.

The chain combines TRBV12-3 or TRBV12-4 with TRBJ2-3; D may be TRBD1 (5 bases). The CDR3 is made up of 13 amino acids. Trimming shortened V by 6 bases and J by 0 bases, and 7 bases separated the two germline ends. The CDR3 reads CASRGQSTDTQYF. CDR3 sequence (DNA): TGTGCCAGCAGAGGACAAAGCACAGATACGCAGTATTTT.

The count of this clone is one. J is TRBJ2-1 and V is TRBV11-3, with 8 nucleotides matching TRBD1. This CDR3 spans 14 amino acids. The trim removed 3 bases at V and 5 bases at J, leaving 3 bases unmatched. The V gene's germline CDR1 is SGHNT and CDR2 YENEEA. CDR3 coding DNA: TGTGCCAGCAGCTTCACAGGGGGTAACAATGAGCAGTTCTTC. It encodes CASSFTGGNNEQFF.

V usage is TRBV5-1 and J usage is TRBJ2-7, with D perhaps matching TRBD2 (5 bases). This CDR3 has 13 residues. Deletions cut 4 bases from V and 2 bases from J, with 10 bases between. Germline lookup yields CDR1 SGHRS and CDR2 YFSETQ. This CDR3 is CASSPGSTYEQYF. CDR3 DNA sequence: TGCGCCAGCAGCCCGGGGTCCACCTACGAGCAGTACTTC. The variable domain in full, completed from reference TRBV5-1 and TRBJ2-7, reads KAGVTQTPRYLIKTRGQQVTLSCSPISGHRSVSWYQQTPGQGLQFLFEYFSETQRNKGNFPGRFSGRQFSNSRSEMNVSTLELGDSALYLCASSPGSTYEQYFGPGTRLTVT.

This chain links TRBV4-2 with TRBJ2-7; 9 positions match TRBD2. The ends lost 3 bases at V and 2 bases at J; junction bases unmatched: 11. This CDR3 comprises 17 residues. CDR1 and CDR2 (germline): LGHNA, YNFKEQ. In DNA form, the CDR3 reads TGTGCCAGCAGCCAGTATTGGGGACTAGCAGCGGCCTACGAGCAGTACTTC. Its translation: CASSQYWGLAAAYEQYF.

This clone was recorded once. The chain links TRBV11-3 to TRBJ1-5, with 12 bases aligning to TRBD1. The length of the CDR3 is 17 residues. Germline V CDR1 and CDR2: SGHNT, YENEEA. The junction had 10 bases not matched to a gene; V was cut back by 5 bases and J by 5 bases. The CDR3 region has the DNA TGTGCCAGCAGCGTTCGGGACAGGGGGCTTGTAGATCAGCCCCAGCATTTT. Translated: CASSVRDRGLVDQPQHF.